This entry lists 10 T cell receptor beta chains sequenced from one sample in a study of Graves' ophthalmopathy and Graves' hyperthyroidism. The study amplified TCR beta CDR3 regions using RNA transcripts. HTBI primers were used in a first-round RT-PCR, which preceded a second-round multiplex PCR. TCRdb redid the calling of the multiplex PCR reads with MiXCR, one entry per CDR3 protein. The profile shows almost 750,000 distinct CDR3 sequences, around 40% of them singletons. Sequencing was carried out using peripheral blood. The receptor set was obtained from an adult man with Graves' ophthalmopathy.

This clonotype was observed many times. The chain combines TRBV2 with TRBJ1-5; D unclear. Trimming left V 4 bases short and J 4 bases short, with 14 bases between. Germline V gives CDR1 SNHLY, CDR2 FYNNEI. The CDR3 runs to 15 residues. CDR3 sequence: CASSAFVNQNQPQHF. The CDR3 DNA follows: TGTGCCAGCAGTGCCTTCGTCAACCAGAATCAGCCCCAGCATTTT.

This chain links TRBV20-1 with TRBJ1-4; 9 nucleotides line up with TRBD1. This CDR3 has 13 residues. CDR1 is DFQATT, CDR2 SNEGSKA, per germline (reference sequence). After removal of 5 bases from V and 7 bases from J, the junction contained 5 bases not matched to a gene. CDR3 sequence (DNA): TGCAGTGCTCAGGGGGACAGGGTTGAAAAACTGTTTTTT. Translated: CSAQGDRVEKLFF.

In this sample, this clonotype turned up many times. The chain couples TRBV7-9 to TRBJ1-2; D call uncertain. Germline lookup yields CDR1 SEHNR and CDR2 FQNEAQ (reference sequence). This CDR3 spans 14 amino acids. V was shortened by 5 bases and J by 1 base, with 11 bases between the two germline ends. CDR3 bases: TGTGCCAGCAGCCCAAGATTAAGTAACTATGGCTACACCTTC. The encoded protein is CASSPRLSNYGYTF.

This rearrangement joins TRBV5-4 to TRBJ2-5; D might be TRBD1 (5 bases). V was shortened by 4 bases and J by 5 bases, with 15 bases between the two germline ends. The V gene's germline CDR1 is SGHNT and CDR2 YYREEE (reference sequence). The CDR3 length is 14 residues. In nucleotides, the CDR3 is TGTGCCAGCAGCGGATTTCAGGGTGCCGAGACCCAGTACTTC. As protein: CASSGFQGAETQYF.

At least ten counts were recorded for this clonotype. V gene TRBV10-3 combines with J gene TRBJ2-7; TRBD1 matches 8 bases. This CDR3 has 15 amino acids. The ends lost 0 bases at V and 4 bases at J; junction bases unmatched: 5. Germline CDR1 reads ENHRY; CDR2 reads SYGVKD. The CDR3 loop is CAISESMDREYEQYF. CDR3 in DNA: TGTGCCATCAGTGAGTCGATGGACAGGGAGTACGAGCAGTACTTC.

Points on this clonotype: This may be a read error, as it is one base from a much larger clone. The J gene is TRBJ2-7, the V gene TRBV15; tentatively, D is TRBD1 or TRBD2 (5 bases each). Trimming took 0 bases from V and 2 from J, leaving 8 bases between them. The CDR3 runs 14 residues. Germline-derived CDR1 and CDR2 are LNHNV and YYDKDF (reference sequence). CDR3 protein: CATSREGVPYEQYF. For the CDR3, the DNA is TGTGCCACCAGCAGAGAGGGGGTCCCCTACGAGCAGTACTTC.

V gene TRBV9 combines with J gene TRBJ2-2; 7 bases agree with TRBD1. The germline V gene has CDR1 SGDLS and CDR2 YYNGEE. V gave up 4 bases and J gave up 3 bases; unmatched junction bases: 6. This CDR3 is 15 amino acids long. The DNA for the CDR3 is TGTGCCAGCAGCCTAGGACAGGCGTACACCGGGGAGCTGTTTTTT. Its translation is CASSLGQAYTGELFF. The variable domain in full, with the rest retrieved from reference TRBV9 and TRBJ2-2, is DSGVTQTPKHLITATGQRVTLRCSPRSGDLSVYWYQQSLDQGLQFLIQYYNGEERAKGNILERFSAQQFPDLHSELNLSSLELGDSALYFCASSLGQAYTGELFFGEGSRLTVL.

The V and J genes are TRBV2 and TRBJ2-5; D might be TRBD1 (5 bases). CDR3 length equals 15 residues. The germline CDR1 and CDR2 sequences are SNHLY and FYNNEI. The V gene lost 6 bases and the J gene lost 5 bases, with 19 bases spanning the gap. CDR3 sequence: CASSLQVGTGETQYF. The CDR3 bases are TGTGCCAGCAGCTTACAGGTGGGAACCGGGGAGACCCAGTACTTC.

The chain has TRBV20-1 and TRBJ1-5; possible D gene TRBD1, 5 bases. Trimming removed 3 bases from V and 7 bases from J, with 19 bases in between. The CDR3 has 15 residues. The germline gives CDR1 DFQATT, CDR2 SNEGSKA (reference sequence). This CDR3 is CSASGTGSSGQPQHF. The CDR3 DNA reads as TGCAGTGCTAGTGGGACCGGTAGTTCAGGCCAGCCCCAGCATTTT.

The table lists this clonotype with a few counts. The chain has TRBV7-9 and TRBJ2-2, with 10 bases identical to TRBD1. Germline V CDR1 and CDR2: SEHNR, FQNEAQ (reference sequence). J lost 6 bases, V lost 5 bases, and 3 bases had no gene match. This CDR3 is 14 amino acids long. The CDR3 loop reads CASSEGTGAGELFF. The CDR3 DNA sequence: TGTGCCAGCAGCGAGGGGACAGGGGCCGGGGAGCTGTTTTTT.